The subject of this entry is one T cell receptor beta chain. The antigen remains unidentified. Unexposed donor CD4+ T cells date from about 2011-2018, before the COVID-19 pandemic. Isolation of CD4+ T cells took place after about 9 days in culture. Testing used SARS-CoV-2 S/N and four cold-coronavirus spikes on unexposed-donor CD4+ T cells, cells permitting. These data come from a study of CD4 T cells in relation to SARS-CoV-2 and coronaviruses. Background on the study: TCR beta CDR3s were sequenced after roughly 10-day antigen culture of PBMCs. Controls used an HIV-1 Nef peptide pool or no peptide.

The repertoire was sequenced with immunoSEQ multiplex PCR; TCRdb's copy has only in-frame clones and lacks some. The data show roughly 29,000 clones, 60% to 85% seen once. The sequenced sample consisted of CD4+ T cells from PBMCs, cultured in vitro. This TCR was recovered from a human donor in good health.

The CDR3: CATRQGANYGYTF. The CDR3 coding sequence is TGTGCCACCCGACAGGGGGCCAACTATGGCTACACCTTC. This rearrangement joins TRBV3-1 (or the pseudogene TRBV3-2) to TRBJ1-2; 10 nucleotides match TRBD1. The CDR3 runs 13 residues. J was trimmed by 2 bases and V by 10 bases; bases with no gene match: 4. Germline V gene sequence: CDR1 LGHDT, CDR2 YNNKEL (reference sequence).